The clone carrying this T cell receptor (beta chain) was picked up one time. Trimming took 1 base from V and 7 from J; bases not matched to a gene: 13. The CDR3 extends over 18 amino acids. The germline V gene has CDR1 MGHRA and CDR2 YSYEKL. The record originates from a study of shared clonotypes between healthy human individuals. There were only Caucasian adults among the donors, and all lived in Nashville, Tennessee. Genomic DNA (from each subset) was split evenly across several immunoSEQ plates. In the original analysis: ImmunoSEQ supplied junction-only sequences lacking quality scores, so filtering was different. The assay was immunoSEQ multiplex PCR, and TCRdb's table has in-frame clones only and misses some. That table furnishes V, J and clone size, whereas the DNA furnished D and trimming. The sample consists of 800,000 to 1,200,000 clones, approximately 78% of them appearing once.

The clonotype was recovered from a man aged 18 to 30 in good health. Some clones in this sample may be carry-over from other donors' samples. This chain links TRBV4-1 with TRBJ2-1, with 10 bases matching TRBD1. The sample taken for sequencing was memory CD4+ T cells from PBMCs. Noted subset: CD45RA-negative fraction. CDR3 region: CASSQGAPGTGAKNEQFF. CDR3 nucleotides: TGCGCCAGCAGCCAAGGTGCCCCAGGGACAGGGGCGAAGAATGAGCAGTTCTTC.